This T cell receptor beta chain stems from a study of regulatory T cells in long-lasting Graves disease. Through Arm-PCR of CDR3 regions and iRepertoire HTBI primers, TCR beta libraries were built. TCRdb re-called the multiplex PCR reads through MiXCR, storing one row per CDR3 protein. The data contain 400,000 to 500,000 distinct CDR3 sequences, about 17% of them singletons. Regarding time point: newly diagnosed GD, antithyroid drugs for less than 3 months. RNA extracted from PBMCs served as the sequencing template. This CDR3 has 15 amino acids. From germline, CDR1 is GTSNPN and CDR2 SVGIG (reference sequence). The V and J ends lost 1 base and 13 bases, in that order; junction bases with no gene match: 14. In this sample, this clonotype turned up a few times. Its cognate antigen is unknown. General study findings and limits: Shared public clonotypes totalled approximately 3,000 in persistent patients, compared with over 800 in new patients. Sample size was small, which may have lowered accuracy.

The same sample was also used in a study of T cells in Graves' hyperthyroidism and ophthalmopathy. That work states: Lactation, pregnancy, other autoimmune disease or uncontrolled infection led to exclusion of patients. First-round RT-PCR of the TCR CDR3 relied on the HTBI primer set.

V gene TRBV30 combines with J gene TRBJ2-1; TRBD2 aligns across 9 bases. This TCR derives from a woman under 30 with Graves disease. The starting material was peripheral blood mononuclear cells (PBMCs), obtained at new diagnosis, from a patient treated with antithyroid drugs. In nucleotides, the CDR3 is TGTGCCTGGAGTGCGGACCTAGCGGGAAGGCCGGTTCAGTTCTTC. Translated: CAWSADLAGRPVQFF.